A selection of T cell receptor beta chains follows, all from one sample in a study of T-cell reconstitution after alpha-beta-depleted transplantation in children. TCRdb itself ran the PCR reads through MiXCR, one entry per CDR3 protein. The sample consists of about 590,000 distinct CDR3 sequences, 10% to 15% of them appearing once. This sample comprised PBMCs, mostly from graft donor cells, obtained 360 days after TCRalphabeta/CD19-depleted stem cell transplant. The receptor set was obtained from a male patient younger than 18 who had a stem cell transplant for acute myeloid leukemia, so the T cells may come from the graft donor. CDR3s include the opening cysteine and the closing phenylalanine or tryptophan. D genes are given only for firm matches. Part of the rows lack a size; the others show once, few, many or a class for expanded clones.

J,V,D,size,CDR3,DNA
TRBJ2-7,TRBV15,TRBD2,few,CATSPRTSGRGRGYEQYF,TGTGCCACCAGCCCTCGGACTAGCGGGAGAGGAAGGGGCTACGAGCAGTACTTC
TRBJ2-3,TRBV18,.,.,CATSLFEEADTQYF,TGTGCCACCTCTCTATTCGAAGAAGCAGATACGCAGTATTTT
TRBJ2-7,TRBV20-1,.,many,CSARVPSSYEQYF,TGCAGTGCTAGAGTACCTTCCTCCTACGAGCAGTACTTC
TRBJ2-5,TRBV5-5,.,many,CASSLAATFQETQYF,TGTGCCAGCAGCTTGGCGGCTACATTTCAAGAGACCCAGTACTTC
TRBJ2-3,TRBV28,.,.,CANSPGGPYTDTQYF,TGTGCCAACTCACCGGGCGGGCCTTACACAGATACGCAGTATTTT
TRBJ2-2,TRBV14,.,.,CASRGDYTGELFF,TGTGCCAGCAGGGGCGATTACACCGGGGAGCTGTTTTTT
TRBJ2-3,TRBV29-1,.,few,CSVGPGLAEGDWQYF,TGCAGCGTTGGACCCGGGCTAGCGGAGGGGGATTGGCAGTATTTT
TRBJ2-5,TRBV30,TRBD2,.,CAGTRGGSQETQYF,TGTGCCGGAACTCGGGGCGGGAGTCAAGAGACCCAGTACTTC
TRBJ1-2,TRBV12-3/TRBV12-4,.,many,CASSAGRGSGYTF,TGTGCCAGCAGTGCCGGGCGGGGGTCTGGCTACACCTTC
TRBJ2-3,TRBV29-1,.,many,CSVGTASTDTQYF,TGCAGCGTTGGGACAGCTAGCACAGATACGCAGTATTTT
TRBJ2-2,TRBV20-1,.,many,CSVTGAGTGELFF,TGCAGTGTAACCGGAGCAGGGACCGGGGAGCTGTTTTTT
TRBJ2-5,TRBV4-1,.,.,CASSQVGGSGETQYF,TGCGCCAGCAGCCAAGTAGGGGGGTCGGGAGAGACCCAGTACTTC
TRBJ1-1,TRBV19,.,.,CASSIIEGTEAFF,TGTGCCAGTAGTATAATAGAGGGCACTGAAGCTTTCTTT
TRBJ2-7,TRBV6-2/TRBV6-3,.,many,CASSYSSLYEQYF,TGTGCCAGCAGCTATTCGAGCTTATACGAGCAGTACTTC
TRBJ2-7,TRBV9,TRBD1,.,CASSVVDRGHEQYF,TGTGCCAGCAGCGTAGTCGACAGGGGCCACGAGCAGTACTTC
TRBJ1-5,TRBV4-1,.,once,CASSHSAGDSNQPQHF,TGCGCCAGCAGCCATTCGGCCGGGGATAGCAATCAGCCCCAGCATTTT
TRBJ2-7,TRBV11-2,.,.,CASNSPSYEQYF,TGTGCCAGCAACTCCCCGTCCTACGAGCAGTACTTC
TRBJ1-1,TRBV29-1,.,.,CSVDNTEAFF,TGCAGCGTTGACAACACTGAAGCTTTCTTT
TRBJ1-2,TRBV24-1,.,few,CATSDLRGGGYTF,TGTGCCACCAGTGATTTGCGAGGGGGTGGCTACACCTTC
TRBJ2-4,TRBV3-1,.,many,CASSQDEGLKGNIQYF,TGTGCCAGCAGCCAAGATGAAGGACTAAAGGGGAACATTCAGTACTTC
TRBJ2-2,TRBV28,.,few,CASSKRFPGELFF,TGTGCCAGCAGTAAGAGGTTTCCCGGGGAGCTGTTTTTT
TRBJ2-1,TRBV28,.,few,CASRFAGRDEQFF,TGTGCCAGCAGGTTCGCGGGGCGGGATGAGCAGTTCTTC
TRBJ2-1,TRBV29-1,TRBD2,few,CSVYGGNEQFF,TGCAGCGTATACGGGGGGAATGAGCAGTTCTTC
TRBJ2-1,TRBV20-1,TRBD2,.,CSARRTSALDEQFF,TGCAGTGCTAGAAGGACTAGCGCATTGGATGAGCAGTTCTTC
TRBJ1-1,TRBV7-3,.,many,CASSLVSRTRNTEAFF,TGTGCCAGCAGCTTAGTTTCCCGTACAAGGAACACTGAAGCTTTCTTT
TRBJ2-7,TRBV6-2/TRBV6-3,TRBD1,few,CASSIRQGGSYEQYF,TGTGCCAGCAGTATACGACAGGGGGGGTCCTACGAGCAGTACTTC
TRBJ1-2,TRBV12-3/TRBV12-4,.,.,CASSQQGGYGYTF,TGTGCCAGCAGCCAACAGGGAGGATATGGCTACACCTTC
TRBJ1-2,TRBV20-1,.,few,CSGPKLNGYTF,TGCAGTGGACCTAAGTTAAATGGCTACACCTTC
TRBJ2-2,TRBV7-9,.,.,CASSLFQNTGELFF,TGTGCCAGCAGCTTATTTCAGAACACCGGGGAGCTGTTTTTT
TRBJ2-4,TRBV5-1,TRBD1,.,CASSLVTGQGITIQYF,TGCGCCAGCAGCTTGGTAACGGGACAGGGAATCACCATTCAGTACTTC
TRBJ2-1,TRBV6-2/TRBV6-3,TRBD2,few,CASSSLAGGPRRANEQFF,TGTGCCAGCAGTTCACTAGCGGGAGGGCCGCGTCGCGCGAATGAGCAGTTCTTC
TRBJ2-1,TRBV6-2/TRBV6-3,.,.,CASTLRRVASPGNEQFF,TGTGCCAGCACCCTTCGGCGGGTCGCTTCTCCGGGGAATGAGCAGTTCTTC
TRBJ1-2,TRBV27,.,few,CASSQRQSGDGYTF,TGTGCCAGCAGTCAACGACAGTCGGGCGATGGCTACACCTTC
TRBJ2-7,TRBV2,TRBD2,many,CASTRGRRTSGIYEQYF,TGTGCCTCTACAAGAGGTAGAAGGACTAGCGGGATTTACGAGCAGTACTTC
TRBJ2-6,TRBV12-3/TRBV12-4,.,many,CASSSPGANVLTF,TGTGCCAGCAGTTCGCCCGGGGCCAACGTCCTGACTTTC
TRBJ2-7,TRBV29-1,TRBD1,.,CSVEREQGFSSYEQYF,TGCAGCGTTGAGAGAGAACAGGGGTTTAGCTCCTACGAGCAGTACTTC
TRBJ2-7,TRBV7-2,TRBD2,.,CASSFGGRIEQYF,TGTGCCAGCAGCTTTGGCGGGAGAATCGAGCAGTACTTC
TRBJ2-6,TRBV18,.,.,CASSPLWGRPSGANVLTF,TGTGCCAGCTCACCATTATGGGGGCGTCCGTCTGGGGCCAACGTCCTGACTTTC
TRBJ1-6,TRBV9,.,many,CASSDSLGGSPLHF,TGTGCCAGCAGCGACTCCTTGGGCGGTTCACCCCTCCACTTT
TRBJ2-7,TRBV21-1,.,many,CARGLPRYEQYF,TGTGCCAGGGGACTACCGAGGTACGAGCAGTACTTC
TRBJ2-7,TRBV11-2,.,.,CASSQSPGRNYEQYF,TGTGCCAGCAGCCAAAGCCCTGGACGGAACTACGAGCAGTACTTC
TRBJ2-1,TRBV21-1,.,few,CASSKPTGEEHRHNEQFF,TGTGCCAGCAGCAAACCAACAGGGGAGGAACACAGACACAATGAGCAGTTCTTC
TRBJ2-2,TRBV30,TRBD2,.,CAWSVGGVAGELFF,TGTGCCTGGAGTGTCGGGGGGGTTGCCGGGGAGCTGTTTTTT
TRBJ2-5,TRBV7-2,TRBD2,many,CASSLGRTSGEETQYF,TGTGCCAGCAGCTTAGGGCGGACTAGCGGGGAAGAGACCCAGTACTTC
TRBJ2-1,TRBV12-3/TRBV12-4,.,few,CASNSFAGRHNEQFF,TGTGCCAGCAATTCGTTCGCAGGGCGTCACAATGAGCAGTTCTTC
TRBJ2-7,TRBV20-1,TRBD1,.,CSADRESYEQYF,TGCAGTGCTGACAGGGAATCCTACGAGCAGTACTTC
TRBJ2-7,TRBV28,TRBD1,few,CASRTDRGPPYEQYF,TGTGCCAGCAGAACGGACAGGGGCCCTCCCTACGAGCAGTACTTC
TRBJ2-1,TRBV7-3,TRBD2,.,CASSLGTRDEQFF,TGTGCCAGCAGCTTAGGGACTAGGGATGAGCAGTTCTTC
TRBJ2-1,TRBV29-1,TRBD2,.,CSVVREESYNEQFF,TGCAGCGTTGTTCGGGAGGAGTCCTACAATGAGCAGTTCTTC